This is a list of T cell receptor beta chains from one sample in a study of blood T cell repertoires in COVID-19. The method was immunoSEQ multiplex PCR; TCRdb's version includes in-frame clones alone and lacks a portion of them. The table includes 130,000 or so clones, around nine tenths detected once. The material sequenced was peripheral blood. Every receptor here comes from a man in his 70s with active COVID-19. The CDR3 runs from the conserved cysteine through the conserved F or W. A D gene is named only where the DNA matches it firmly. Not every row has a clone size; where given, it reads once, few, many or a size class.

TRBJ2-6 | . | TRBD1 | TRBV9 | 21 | TGTGCCAGCAGCGTCCCAGTGGGGGTGGACAGGGGACACTCTGGGGCCAACGTCCTGACTTTC | CASSVPVGVDRGHSGANVLTF
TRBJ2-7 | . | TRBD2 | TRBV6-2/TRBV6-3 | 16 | TGTGCCAGCAGTTTATCCCGCGGGAGGGGTGAGGACGAGCAGTACTTC | CASSLSRGRGEDEQYF
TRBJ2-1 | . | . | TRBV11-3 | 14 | TGTGCCAGCAGCCTCCGGACAGAGTACAATGAGCAGTTCTTC | CASSLRTEYNEQFF
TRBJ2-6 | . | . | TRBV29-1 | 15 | TGCAGCGTTGAAGAACAGGGCTCTGGGGCCAACGTCCTGACTTTC | CSVEEQGSGANVLTF
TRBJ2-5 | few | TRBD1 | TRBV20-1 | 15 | TGCAGTGCTAGTTCCGGACAGGACCTTCAAGAGACCCAGTACTTC | CSASSGQDLQETQYF
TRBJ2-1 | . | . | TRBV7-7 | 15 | TGTGCCAGCAGCTTAGGGGCAGTCTCCTACAATGAGCAGTTCTTC | CASSLGAVSYNEQFF
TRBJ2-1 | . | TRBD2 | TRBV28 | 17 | TGTGCCAGCAGTTTAGGGGGGCAGTATAGCGGGAACAATGAGCAGTTCTTC | CASSLGGQYSGNNEQFF
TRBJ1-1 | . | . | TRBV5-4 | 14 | TGTGCCAGCAGCTTGAGGGGGGGGAACACTGAAGCTTTCTTT | CASSLRGGNTEAFF
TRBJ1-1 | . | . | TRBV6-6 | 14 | TGTGCCAGCAAAGGGAGGGAGGCGAACACTGAAGCTTTCTTT | CASKGREANTEAFF
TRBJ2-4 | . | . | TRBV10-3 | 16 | TGTGCCATCAGTACACAGCCCTCCGGAGCCAAAAACATTCAGTACTTC | CAISTQPSGAKNIQYF
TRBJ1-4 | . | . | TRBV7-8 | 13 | TGTGCCAGCAGCCACCCAGGGTGGGAAAAACTGTTTTTT | CASSHPGWEKLFF
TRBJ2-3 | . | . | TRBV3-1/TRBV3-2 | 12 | TGTGCCAGCAGCCTCGGGTTAGATACGCAGTATTTT | CASSLGLDTQYF
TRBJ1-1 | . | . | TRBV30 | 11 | TGTGCCTGGAGCCCGACAAGGGAAGCTTTCTTT | CAWSPTREAFF
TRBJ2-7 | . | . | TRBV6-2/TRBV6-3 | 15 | TGTGCCAGCAGCTCATTTCAAGCAAACTCCTACGAGCAGTACTTC | CASSSFQANSYEQYF
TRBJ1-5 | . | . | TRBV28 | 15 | TGTGCCAGCAGTTTCAGGGAAAGGAGCAATCAGCCCCAGCATTTT | CASSFRERSNQPQHF
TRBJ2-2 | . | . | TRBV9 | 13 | TGTGCCAGCAGCGCCTCGGGCACCGGGGAGCTGTTTTTT | CASSASGTGELFF
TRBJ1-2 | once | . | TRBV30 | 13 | TGTGCCTGGAGCAACCTCAAGAGGGATGGCTACACCTTC | CAWSNLKRDGYTF
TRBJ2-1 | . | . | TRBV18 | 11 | TGTGCCAGCTCACCAGCGGATGAGCAGTTCTTC | CASSPADEQFF
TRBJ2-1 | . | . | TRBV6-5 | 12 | TGTGCCGACCCGGGGTCCTACAATGAGCAGTTCTTC | CADPGSYNEQFF
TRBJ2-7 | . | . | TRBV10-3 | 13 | TGTGCCATCAGGGGGGGGGCCCCCTACGAGCAGTACTTC | CAIRGGAPYEQYF
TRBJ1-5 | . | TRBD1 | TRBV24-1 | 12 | TGTGCCACGGGACAGGGTGACCAGCCCCAGCATTTT | CATGQGDQPQHF
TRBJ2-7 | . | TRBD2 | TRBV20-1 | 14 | TGCAGTGCTAGTAATCCTAGCGGACATTACGAGCAGTACTTC | CSASNPSGHYEQYF
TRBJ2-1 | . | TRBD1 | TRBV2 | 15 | TGTGCCAGCAGTTCCCAGGGGGCTTGGAACAATGAGCAGTTCTTC | CASSSQGAWNNEQFF
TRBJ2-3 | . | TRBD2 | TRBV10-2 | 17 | TGCGCCAGCAGTGAGGGGGTAGCTAGCGGGAGAGCAGATACGCAGTATTTT | CASSEGVASGRADTQYF
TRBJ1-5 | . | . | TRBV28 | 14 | TGTGCCAGCAGTTTGGGGGGGACCAATCAGCCCCAGCATTTT | CASSLGGTNQPQHF
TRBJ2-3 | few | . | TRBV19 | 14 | TGTGCCAGTAGGCCCCTTGGGCTAGCGGATACGCAGTATTTT | CASRPLGLADTQYF
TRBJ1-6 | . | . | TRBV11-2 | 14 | TGTGCCAGCAGCCAGACCCGGCGGGATTCACCCCTCCACTTT | CASSQTRRDSPLHF
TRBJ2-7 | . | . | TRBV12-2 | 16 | TGTGCAAGTCGCTTCCCACGACTAGCGGGATCCTACGAGCAGTACTTC | CASRFPRLAGSYEQYF
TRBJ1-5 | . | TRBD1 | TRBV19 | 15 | TGTGCCAGTAGCCCTCAGGGGGCTAGCAATCAGCCCCAGCATTTT | CASSPQGASNQPQHF
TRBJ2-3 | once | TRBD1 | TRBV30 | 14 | TGTGCCTGGAGTAGGGGACAGTCAACAGATACGCAGTATTTT | CAWSRGQSTDTQYF
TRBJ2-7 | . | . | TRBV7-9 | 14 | TGTGCCAGCAGCCCCCAGAAAATGGTCAACGAGCAGTACTTC | CASSPQKMVNEQYF
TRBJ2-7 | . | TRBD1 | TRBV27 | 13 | TGTGCCAGCAGCGGACAGGGACTCTACGAGCAGTACTTC | CASSGQGLYEQYF
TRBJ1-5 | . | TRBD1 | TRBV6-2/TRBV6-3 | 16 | TGTGCCAGCAGTTGGGGTGGCAGGGGGGGCAATCAGCCCCAGCATTTT | CASSWGGRGGNQPQHF